This T cell receptor beta chain is from a study of blood T cell repertoires in COVID-19. Background on the study: Acute and convalescent COVID-19 samples came from the United States, Italy and Spain. Sources were T cells, B-cell-depleted T cells, or PBMCs; the material itself was cDNA or gDNA.

In the authors' methods: Amplified reference gene primers provided the basis for estimating nucleated cell counts. Profiled with immunoSEQ multiplex PCR; TCRdb holds only in-frame clones, not every one. Clonal size and the V and J genes are those of that table, whereas D and trimming came from the DNA. This table has 160,000 or so clones, 81% appearing once. CDR1 is KGHSH, CDR2 LQKENI, per germline. The trim removed 3 bases at V and 1 base at J, leaving 1 base unmatched. The CDR3 spans 14 residues. Material: peripheral blood. This TCR came from a man aged 55 to 69 with active or convalescent COVID-19. This chain links TRBV18 with TRBJ2-5; 8 bases fit TRBD1. CDR3 amino acids: CASSPGTGQETQYF. CDR3 bases: TGTGCCAGCTCACCCGGGACAGGCCAAGAGACCCAGTACTTC.